The sequence of this T cell receptor (beta chain) was determined in a study of regulatory T cells in long-lasting Graves disease (dated by TCRdb to the early 2020s). With respect to the entire study: Persistent Graves' disease meant more than 5 years of antithyroid drug treatment with TSH receptor autoantibodies that stayed positive. Patients with persistent Graves' disease were compared with patients with newly diagnosed Graves' disease using TCR sequencing and RNA sequencing of peripheral blood. The study took place in China and was registered as a clinical trial. A total of some 33 samples were covered by TCR sequencing, comprising some 13 persistent and around 20 newly diagnosed Graves' disease patients. On average, persistent Graves' disease patients in the clinical cohort had been on antithyroid drugs for roughly 11 years.

Receptor libraries were prepared by multiplex PCR. Sequenced on an Illumina HiSeq 4000. To build TCR beta libraries, CDR3 regions were amplified by Arm-PCR using iRepertoire HTBI primers. Before sequencing, the PCR products went through gel purification. In the original analysis: Across samples, 60 to 70 TRBV and roughly 13 TRBJ segments were identified and used for gene usage analysis of CDR3 amino acid clonotypes. COPE and FqMerger were used to merge filtered high-quality paired reads into contigs. Contigs were aligned with BLAST to IMGT TRBV, TRBD and TRBJ reference genes, and CDR3 was defined per IMGT. Any clonotype with a frequency above 0.1% was counted as a highly expanded clone. Shannon entropy served as the measure of repertoire diversity, while the Gini coefficient captured V-J evenness. Clonotypes shared by more than one individual were considered public. TCRdb reprocessing: public reads trimmed at Q25 with fastp, clones called with MiXCR, in-frame beta chains kept. Every CDR3 protein is listed once, alongside the most common genes and DNA of its rows. V and J calls and clone size were set by TCRdb, not the authors. This sample has about 470,000 distinct CDR3 sequences in its table, and around 20% of those were observed once. The ten largest clones capture 7% to 9.5% of the sample.

This clonotype has a count of ten or more. The target of this receptor is not known. Per-base qualities were not stored, and no clone one base away is much larger. The investigation overall reported the following: Persistent patients shared more public clonotypes among themselves (around 2,700) than newly diagnosed patients did (roughly 910). TRBV28, TRBJ1-2 and TRBJ2-5 were preferentially used in persistent disease, while TRBV20-1 and TRBJ2-1 were favored in newly diagnosed disease. Sequencing and analysis were limited to the TCR beta chain. As a limitation, the authors acknowledged that the small sample size may reduce accuracy. Compared with newly diagnosed patients, persistent Graves' disease patients had lower TCR Shannon entropy and fewer highly expanded clones, which suggests clonal expansion. Peripheral blood alone was examined, since thyroid tissue, which constituted the primary lesion, could not be accessed.

According to the study, the label for this sample's time point signals: persistent/refractory GD, antithyroid drugs over 5 years with positive TRAb. For both TCR sequencing and RNA sequencing, RNA was extracted from PBMCs using TRIzol. Graves' disease was diagnosed according to American Thyroid Association guidelines. The patients came from an endocrinology department in Xi'an, China. From each patient, around 8.3 milliliters of peripheral blood was collected into an EDTA anticoagulant tube. Ficoll Paque Plus density gradient separation was used to isolate PBMCs, and no further T cell sorting was done. An Agilent 2100 Bioanalyzer and agarose gel were used to assess RNA quality, and a NanoDrop 2000 was used to measure RNA concentration. Reading from cysteine to phenylalanine, the CDR3 counts 15 amino acids. Solely the CDR3 DNA is kept, with 45 bases framed from the first base. V lost 6 bases and J lost 3 bases; the stretch between them is 14 bases long. CDR1 is given as ENHRY and CDR2 as SYGVKD, both from the germline V gene.

The rearrangement combines TRBV10-3 with TRBJ2-2, with TRBD2 as a weak D call on 7 bases. The source of this sequence is a female donor with Graves disease. The sample consisted of peripheral blood mononuclear cells (PBMCs), taken when the disease was refractory, from a patient treated with antithyroid drugs. This receptor has the CDR3 CAISAGAGYTGELFF. The nucleotide sequence reads TGTGCCATCAGCGCGGGGGCAGGATACACCGGGGAGCTGTTTTTT.